The 14 T cell receptor beta chains reported below all come from one sample, sequenced in a study of cytomegalovirus exposure and HLA in healthy donors. PCR involved 60 Vbeta and 13 Jbeta primers. The assay was immunoSEQ multiplex PCR, and TCRdb's table has in-frame clones only and misses some. The sample lists some 40,000 clones, about 53% seen once, with 6.2% in the top ten. Sequencing was performed on PBMCs. These TCRs come from a woman in her 40s in good health and CMV-seropositive.

V gene TRBV7-3 combines with J gene TRBJ2-5, with D possibly TRBD2 on 5 matching bases. V lost 5 bases, J lost 5 bases, and 30 bases lay in between. The CDR3 length is 19 residues. Germline V gene lookup returns CDR1 SGHTA and CDR2 FQGTGA. The CDR3 bases are TGTGCCAGCAGCCCGAAGGACTCGCGAGACGCTTATGATCTCGAGACCCAGTACTTC. Translation gives CASSPKDSRDAYDLETQYF. Filled out from reference TRBV7-3 and TRBJ2-5, the complete variable domain reads GAGVSQTPSNKVTEKGKYVELRCDPISGHTALYWYRQSLGQGPEFLIYFQGTGAADDSGLPNDRFFAVRPEGSVSTLKIQRTERGDSAVYLCASSPKDSRDAYDLETQYFGPGTRLLVL.

The chain carries TRBV5-4 and TRBJ1-1, with D hard to call. This CDR3 is built from 13 residues. Germline V gives CDR1 SGHNT, CDR2 YYREEE (reference sequence). The V gene lost 0 bases and the J gene lost 2 bases, with 5 bases spanning the gap. The CDR3 is CASSLAGNTEAFF. CDR3 bases: TGTGCCAGCAGCTTGGCGGGAAACACTGAAGCTTTCTTT.

This clone is categorized as large. The chain links TRBV7-9 to TRBJ2-3; TRBD2 aligns across 7 bases. CDR1 and CDR2 from the germline V gene are SEHNR and FQNEAQ (reference sequence). The CDR3 spans 14 residues. V trimming: 4 bases; J trimming: 4 bases; junction bases outside the gene matches: 5. The CDR3 DNA sequence: TGTGCCAGCAGCTATGGGGGGGTGCCAGATACGCAGTATTTT. Protein product: CASSYGGVPDTQYF.

The chain is built from TRBV6-1 and TRBJ2-7, with TRBD1 matching 11 bases. CDR1 and CDR2 from the germline V gene are MNHNS and SASEGT. The CDR3 runs to 13 residues. V lost 7 bases and J lost 4; bases outside the gene matches: 3. The CDR3 region has the DNA TGTGCCAGCACAGGGACAGGGGGGTACGAGCAGTACTTC. This gives the protein CASTGTGGYEQYF.

V gene TRBV4-1 combines with J gene TRBJ2-7; 7 nucleotides line up with TRBD1. Germline V gives CDR1 MGHRA, CDR2 YSYEKL. J lost 2 bases, V lost 5 bases, and 3 bases had no gene match. This CDR3 is built from 13 residues. The CDR3 protein is CASSETGPYEQYF. CDR3 bases: TGCGCCAGCAGCGAGACAGGGCCCTACGAGCAGTACTTC.

This rearrangement joins TRBV5-4 to TRBJ2-5; D is unresolved. This CDR3 spans 13 amino acids. Between the trimmed V and J ends, which lost 3 bases and 3 bases, there was a span of 9 bases. In germline, CDR1 is SGHNT, CDR2 YYREEE (reference sequence). The CDR3 is CASSSPLKETQYF. CDR3 bases: TGTGCCAGCAGCTCGCCTCTAAAAGAGACCCAGTACTTC.

This clone was picked up a small number of times. V and J are TRBV5-1 and TRBJ1-1; D is undetermined. The CDR3 is 14 residues long. V was shortened by 1 base and J by 1 base, with 8 bases between the two germline ends. Germline CDR1 and CDR2: SGHRS and YFSETQ. DNA for the CDR3: TGCGCCAGCAGCTTGTGGCAGTCGAACACTGAAGCTTTCTTT. It is translated as CASSLWQSNTEAFF.

The V gene is TRBV4-2, the J gene TRBJ2-7, with 11 positions matching TRBD2. From germline, CDR1 is LGHNA and CDR2 YNFKEQ. The CDR3 consists of 16 residues. V shed 0 bases and J 2 bases; nucleotides not matched to a gene: 3. The CDR3 DNA reads as TGTGCCAGCAGCCAAGAGGGGACTAGCGGTACCTACGAGCAGTACTTC. This encodes CASSQEGTSGTYEQYF.

The V call is TRBV7-2, the J call TRBJ2-7; 8 bases agree with TRBD2. CDR1 and CDR2 (germline): SGHTA, FQGNSA. The CDR3 consists of 14 residues. V gave up 6 bases and J gave up 0 bases; unmatched junction bases: 4. DNA for the CDR3: TGTGCCAGCAGATCGGGGGGGTCCTCCTACGAGCAGTACTTC. This codes for CASRSGGSSYEQYF.

The chain carries TRBV7-2 and TRBJ2-7; D remains unclear. With 3 bases removed from V and 5 bases from J, the gap between germline ends came to 14 bases. Germline V gives CDR1 SGHTA, CDR2 FQGNSA. The CDR3 is 14 residues long. CDR3 loop: CASSFSLRFDEQYF. The DNA of the CDR3 is TGTGCCAGCAGCTTTAGCTTGCGTTTCGACGAGCAGTACTTC.

V and J are TRBV6-5 and TRBJ2-5; a weak D match, TRBD1 (5 bases). Germline-derived CDR1 and CDR2 are MNHEY and SVGAGI. Trimming removed 5 bases from V and 2 bases from J, with 9 bases in between. The CDR3 is 13 amino acids. The CDR3 coding sequence is TGTGCCAGCAGTCAGGGCCCTCAAGAGACCCAGTACTTC. Translation: CASSQGPQETQYF.

V and J are TRBV11-2 and TRBJ1-1, with D possibly TRBD1 on 5 matching bases. V gave up 3 bases and J gave up 10 bases, with 18 bases separating them. The CDR3 length is 14 residues. From germline, CDR1 is SGHAT and CDR2 FQNNGV. CDR3 DNA sequence: TGTGCCAGCAGCTTTAAGGGGCCGGGAGTCGGAGCTTTCTTT. Its protein is CASSFKGPGVGAFF.

The chain couples TRBV19 to TRBJ2-7; tentatively, D is TRBD2 (6 bases). The CDR3 consists of 15 residues. CDR1 is LNHDA, CDR2 SQIVND, per germline (reference sequence). The V end was cut by 7 bases, the J end by 5 bases, with 21 bases between. The CDR3 loop reads CASTRPGLRVDEQYF. In nucleotides, the CDR3 is TGTGCCAGTACTCGGCCGGGACTGAGGGTAGACGAGCAGTACTTC.

The table lists this clone with a count of one. The rearrangement joins TRBV9 to TRBJ2-5; 8 nucleotides align to TRBD2. In germline, CDR1 is SGDLS, CDR2 YYNGEE. The CDR3 totals 15 residues. The ends lost 0 bases at V and 5 bases at J; junction bases unmatched: 6. The CDR3 region is CASSVDGGVIETQYF. The CDR3 DNA sequence: TGTGCCAGCAGCGTAGACGGGGGGGTTATTGAGACCCAGTACTTC.